This T cell receptor beta chain was identified in a study of T cell repertoires in ileal Crohn's disease. Notes on the study in general: Compared with non-smokers, active smokers at surgery showed more clonal expansions.

Repertoires were generated with immunoSEQ multiplex PCR, while TCRdb's copy carries only in-frame clones and drops some. Among some 14,000 clones listed, around 78% were seen once. Comment on this clone: The antigen remains unidentified.

The germline CDR1 and CDR2 sequences are SGHRS and YFSETQ. This CDR3 spans 18 amino acids. With V trimmed by 0 bases and J by 5 bases, 11 bases remained unmatched. Adults with ileal or ileocolonic Crohn's disease and an indication for resection were eligible. The sample comprised ileal tissue. The sequence was obtained from an adult with Crohn's disease. This chain joins TRBV5-1 and TRBJ2-3; TRBD1 matches at 11 bases. CDR3 residues: CASSLANIGTGGKDTQYF. CDR3 coding DNA: TGCGCCAGCAGCTTGGCCAACATTGGGACAGGGGGTAAAGATACGCAGTATTTT.